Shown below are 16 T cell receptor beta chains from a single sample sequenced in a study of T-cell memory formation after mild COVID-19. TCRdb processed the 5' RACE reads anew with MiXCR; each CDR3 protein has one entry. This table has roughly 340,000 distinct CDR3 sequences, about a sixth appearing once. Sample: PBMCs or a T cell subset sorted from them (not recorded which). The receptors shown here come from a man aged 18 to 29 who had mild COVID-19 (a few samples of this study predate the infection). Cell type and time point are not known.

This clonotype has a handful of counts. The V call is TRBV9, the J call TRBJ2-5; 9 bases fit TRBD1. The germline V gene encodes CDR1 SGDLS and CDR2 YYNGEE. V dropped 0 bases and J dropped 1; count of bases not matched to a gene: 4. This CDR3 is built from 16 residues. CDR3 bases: TGTGCCAGCAGCGTAGGGGGACAGGGAGTCCAAGAGACCCAGTACTTC. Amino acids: CASSVGGQGVQETQYF.

The CDR3 region has the DNA TGCGCCAGCAGTCGGGGGAGTAATACCGGGGAGCTGTTTTTT. It encodes CASSRGSNTGELFF. V gene TRBV10-2 combines with J gene TRBJ2-2, with D possibly being TRBD2 (6 bases). V lost 5 bases and J lost 5, with 12 bases in between. The germline gives CDR1 WSHSY, CDR2 SAAADI. The CDR3 runs to 14 residues.

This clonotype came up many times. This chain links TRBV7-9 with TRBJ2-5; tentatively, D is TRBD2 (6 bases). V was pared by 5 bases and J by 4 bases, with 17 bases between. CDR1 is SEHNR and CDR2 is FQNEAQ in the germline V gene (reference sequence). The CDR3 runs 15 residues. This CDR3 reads CASSARERLGETQYF. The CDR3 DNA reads TGTGCCAGCAGCGCCCGGGAGAGGCTCGGAGAGACCCAGTACTTC.

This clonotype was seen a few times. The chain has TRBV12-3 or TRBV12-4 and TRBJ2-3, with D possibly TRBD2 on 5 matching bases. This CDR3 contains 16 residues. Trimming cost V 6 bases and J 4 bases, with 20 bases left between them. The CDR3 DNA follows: TGTGCCAGCAGGAGCGGCTACTTTTCTTTCTCAGATACGCAGTATTTT. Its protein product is CASRSGYFSFSDTQYF.

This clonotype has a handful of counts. The CDR3 nucleotides are TGTGCCAGCAGCCAAGGGCTGGGGGGCGAATACGAGCAGTACTTC. It is translated as CASSQGLGGEYEQYF. The chain joins TRBV4-2 to TRBJ2-7; D tentatively reads TRBD1 or TRBD2 (6 bases each). CDR3 length: 15 residues. Looked up from germline, CDR1 is LGHNA and CDR2 is YNFKEQ. The ends were cut back, 1 base at V and 4 bases at J, with 14 bases in the middle.

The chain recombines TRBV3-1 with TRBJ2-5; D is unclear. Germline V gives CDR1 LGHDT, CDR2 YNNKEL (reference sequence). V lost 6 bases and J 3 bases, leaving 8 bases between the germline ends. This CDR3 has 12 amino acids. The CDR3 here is CASRRAEETQYF. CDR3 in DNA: TGTGCCAGCAGACGCGCAGAAGAGACCCAGTACTTC.

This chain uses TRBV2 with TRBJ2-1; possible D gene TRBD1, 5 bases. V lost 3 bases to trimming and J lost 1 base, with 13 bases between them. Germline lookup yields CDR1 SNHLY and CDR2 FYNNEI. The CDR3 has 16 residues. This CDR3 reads CASSDWRAGSYNEQFF. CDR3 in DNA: TGTGCCAGCAGTGATTGGAGAGCAGGGTCCTACAATGAGCAGTTCTTC.

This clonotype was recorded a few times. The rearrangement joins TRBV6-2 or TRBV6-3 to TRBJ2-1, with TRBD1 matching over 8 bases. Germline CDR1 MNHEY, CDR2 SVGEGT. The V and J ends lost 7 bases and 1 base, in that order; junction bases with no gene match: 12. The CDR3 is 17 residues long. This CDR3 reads CASKGQEPSPSYNEQFF. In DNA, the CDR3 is TGTGCCAGCAAGGGACAGGAGCCTTCCCCATCCTACAATGAGCAGTTCTTC.

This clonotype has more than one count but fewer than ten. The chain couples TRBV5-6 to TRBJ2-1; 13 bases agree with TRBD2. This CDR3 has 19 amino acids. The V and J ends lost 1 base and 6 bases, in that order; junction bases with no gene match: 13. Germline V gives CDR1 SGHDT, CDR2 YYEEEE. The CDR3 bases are TGTGCCAGCAGCTTGTCGTTATGGCAGACTAGCGGGGGGTCCAATGAGCAGTTCTTC. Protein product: CASSLSLWQTSGGSNEQFF. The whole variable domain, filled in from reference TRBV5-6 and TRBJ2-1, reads DAGVTQSPTHLIKTRGQQVTLRCSPKSGHDTVSWYQQALGQGPQFIFQYYEEEERQRGNFPDRFSGHQFPNYSSELNVNALLLGDSALYLCASSLSLWQTSGGSNEQFFGPGTRLTVL.

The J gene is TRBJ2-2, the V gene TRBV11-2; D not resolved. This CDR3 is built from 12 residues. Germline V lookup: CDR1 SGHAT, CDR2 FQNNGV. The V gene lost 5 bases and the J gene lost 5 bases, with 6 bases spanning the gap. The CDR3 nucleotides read TGTGCCAGCAGCCCACAGACCGGGGAGCTGTTTTTT. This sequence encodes CASSPQTGELFF. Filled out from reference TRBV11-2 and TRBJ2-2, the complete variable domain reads EAGVAQSPRYKIIEKRQSVAFWCNPISGHATLYWYQQILGQGPKLLIQFQNNGVVDDSQLPKDRFSAERLKGVDSTLKIQPAKLEDSAVYLCASSPQTGELFFGEGSRLTVL.

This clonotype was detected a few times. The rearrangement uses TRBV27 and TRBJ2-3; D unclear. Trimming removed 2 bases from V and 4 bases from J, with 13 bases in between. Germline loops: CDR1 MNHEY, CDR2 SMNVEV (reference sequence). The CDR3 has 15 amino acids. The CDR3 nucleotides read TGTGCCAGCAGTTTAGTCCTGGGGTCGGCAGATACGCAGTATTTT. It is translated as CASSLVLGSADTQYF.

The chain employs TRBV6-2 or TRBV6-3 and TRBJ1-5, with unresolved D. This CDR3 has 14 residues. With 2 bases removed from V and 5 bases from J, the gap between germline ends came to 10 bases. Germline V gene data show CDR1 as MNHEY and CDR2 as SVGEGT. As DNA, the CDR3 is TGTGCCAGCAGTTACACCCCCACCGATCAGCCCCAGCATTTT. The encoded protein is CASSYTPTDQPQHF.

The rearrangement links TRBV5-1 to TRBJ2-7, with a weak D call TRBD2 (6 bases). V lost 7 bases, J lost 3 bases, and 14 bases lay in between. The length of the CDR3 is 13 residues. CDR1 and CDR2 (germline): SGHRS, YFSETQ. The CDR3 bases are TGCGCCAGCTCCCTGGGACTCGGCTACGAGCAGTACTTC. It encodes CASSLGLGYEQYF.

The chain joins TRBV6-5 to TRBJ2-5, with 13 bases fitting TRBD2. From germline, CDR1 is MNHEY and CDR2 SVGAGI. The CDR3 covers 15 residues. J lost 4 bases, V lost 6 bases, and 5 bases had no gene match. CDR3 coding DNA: TGTGCCAGCAGACTAGCGGGGGGGCTGAGAGAGACCCAGTACTTC. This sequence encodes CASRLAGGLRETQYF.

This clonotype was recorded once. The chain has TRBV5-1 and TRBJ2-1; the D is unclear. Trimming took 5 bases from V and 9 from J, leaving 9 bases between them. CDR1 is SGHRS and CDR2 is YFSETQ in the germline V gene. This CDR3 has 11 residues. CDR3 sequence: CASRSNVEQFF. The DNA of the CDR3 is TGCGCCAGCAGATCTAATGTTGAGCAGTTCTTC.

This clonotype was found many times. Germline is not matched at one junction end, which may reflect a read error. This CDR3 is CASTLQGAVWTEAFF. The CDR3 DNA follows: TGTGCCAGCACCTTACAGGGGGCGGTTTGGACTGAAGCTTTCTTT. The V gene is TRBV7-2, the J gene TRBJ1-1; 9 positions match TRBD1. In germline, CDR1 is SGHTA, CDR2 FQGNSA. The CDR3 is 15 amino acids.